This T cell receptor beta chain was obtained from a study of blood T cell repertoires in COVID-19 (dated by TCRdb to the early 2020s). Study-level background: Samples from collaborators originated in the United States, Italy and Spain and spanned both the acute and convalescent phases of COVID-19. The material from the prospective study consisted of cDNA or gDNA derived from T cells, B-cell-depleted T cells, or PBMCs. Where available, HLA class I and class II types were obtained from metadata supplied by the sample provider rather than from assay-based typing. The dataset comprised deeply sampled blood TCRbeta repertoires from subjects exposed to, actively infected with, or recovered from COVID-19. Nearly every sample came with metadata listing a de-identified subject ID, COVID-19 status, age in years and sex. Samples were obtained from the ongoing ImmuneRACE study (first 160 participants) and from roughly 1,300 subjects provided by 6 global collaborators. The repertoires were released in a freely available public database meant as a resource for research on the immune response to SARS-CoV-2.

Results the study describes overall, beyond this receptor: The amount of clinical and demographic metadata varied by source and participant and was provided uncurated.

About this clone: Which antigen it targets is not known. Per-base quality was not reported, and no clone a single base away is much larger than it.

Enrolling through a virtual design, the prospective study's participants ranged in age from roughly 18 to 100 years and lived across approximately 25 United States geographic areas. In the prospective study, participants were assigned to cohorts based on the clinical history participants reported in a screening survey and a study questionnaire. For ImmuneRACE Cohort 3, a participant was defined as recovered based on two consecutive negative NP/OP PCR tests, clearance by a healthcare professional, or resolution of symptoms. In the prospective study, whole blood, serum and a nasopharyngeal or oropharyngeal swab were collected from each participant by mobile phlebotomists. Prospective study participants could optionally give additional blood draws and questionnaires over an approximately two-month period. Before DNA extraction, prospective study blood samples were shipped either frozen or at room temperature.

TCRbeta CDR3 regions were amplified from genomic DNA using the immunoSEQ Assay, a bias-controlled multiplex PCR. The original pipeline was this. Nucleated cell counts per sample were estimated from amplification of reference gene primers within the assay. Sequence reads were collapsed and filtered to measure the absolute abundance of every unique TCRbeta CDR3 rearrangement. For each sample, productive Simpson clonality was calculated as the square root of Simpson's diversity index over productive rearrangements. TCRdb took over this immuneACCESS table, retaining in-frame rearrangements with V and J assigned. Such tables are incomplete; in checked studies, under half of the missing clones stem from an unresolved V gene, and the remainder is unexplained. That table gives V, J and clone size, and the DNA gave D and trimming. This sample holds about 200,000 clones; 85% were observed only once. The ten largest make up around 19% of the sample.

The CDR3 goes from the cysteine to the phenylalanine over 14 residues. Only the CDR3 region is kept as DNA, spanning 42 bases read in frame from base 1. Sequences SNHLY (CDR1) and FYNNEI (CDR2) are obtained from the germline V gene. The V end gives up 2 bases and the J end 10 bases, leaving 7 bases in the junction not matched to a gene. The chain couples TRBV2 to TRBJ2-1, and 8 bases in between align with TRBD2. The sequence was collected from a man in his forties or fifties who had recovered from COVID-19. Specimen: PBMCs or T cells enriched from blood (not recorded which). The sequenced DNA is TGTGCCAGCAGTGAAAGGGGCGGGAGGACCGAGCAGTTCTTC. Protein translation: CASSERGGRTEQFF.